This T cell receptor beta chain was sequenced during a study of cytotoxic CD8 clonotypes in ibrutinib-treated CLL (dated by TCRdb to the early 2020s). Turning to the overall study: In this cohort, approximately 14 patients were treatment-naive and about a dozen were relapsed/refractory, while some 18 had unmutated IGHV. Partial responses were observed in roughly 24 patients and complete responses in 2; after a median follow-up of roughly 62 months, remission was maintained in approximately 15 patients and progression was observed in some twelve. Samples at response were collected after a median of 12 months of treatment, with a range of about 6 to 40 months. On average, each sample yielded 255,043 productive templates and tens of thousands of productive rearrangements. Longitudinal samples were available for about 30% of the 86 trial participants. Cryopreserved peripheral blood mononuclear cells were obtained before treatment, at response, and at either sustained remission or disease progression. Broad study findings and their caveats: Clonality increased at ibrutinib response, stayed stable in sustained remission, and fell back toward baseline at progression. Public clonotypes were rare and either shrank or stayed stable during treatment, and the rise in clonality at ibrutinib response reflected expansion of private clonotypes. Lymph node repertoires were not examined, and the timing of sampling was not matched between patients in sustained remission and those whose disease progressed. Baseline clonality exceeded that of age-matched healthy donors and correlated strongly with circulating CD8+ T-cell counts.

From a lookup of the germline V gene, CDR1 and CDR2 are SGDLS and YYNGEE. Clipping removes 4 bases from V and 3 bases from J, with 7 as the unmatched junction base count. Measured from the cysteine to the phenylalanine, the CDR3 is 14 residues long. Only the CDR3 portion is preserved as DNA: 42 bases, with reading frame beginning at the first base. Worth noting for this clone: This clone's antigen is unknown. Base-call qualities are not available, and no considerably larger clone is one nucleotide away.

For TCR beta library preparation, approximately 2 micrograms of genomic DNA were isolated from cryopreserved PBMCs. Longitudinal blood samples from CLL patients on ibrutinib monotherapy underwent high-throughput TCR beta sequencing. The patients took part in an open-label, single-center phase 2 trial of ibrutinib monotherapy. The goal of deep resolution MiSeq sequencing was a depth between 1 in 1 million and 1 in 200,000 T cells, and coverage averaged 10x per clonotype. The immunoSEQ hsTCRB Kit was used to generate TCR beta libraries. The published analysis was carried out like this. The data were analyzed with ImmunoSEQ Analyzer and ImmunoSEQ Data Assistant, and V, D and J gene assignments followed IMGT definitions. Clonality, which ranges from 0 to 1, was calculated as one minus the normalized Shannon entropy of productive rearrangement frequencies. Only overrepresented clonotypes making up at least 0.05% of the repertoire of each patient were included in the public clonotype analysis. Repertoires from approximately 13 age-matched healthy donors in immuneACCESS were used as clonality controls. TCRdb obtained this table from immuneACCESS and retained in-frame rearrangements with V and J assigned. These tables miss some clones; where compared with another copy, unresolved V genes account for less than half of the shortfall, and the remainder is unexplained. V, J and clone size are taken as reported in that table, and D and trimming were inferred from the DNA itself. Across this sample there are approximately 13,000 clones, with under 70% seen only once. The ten largest clones take up 5.4% of the sample.

The V and J genes are TRBV9 and TRBJ2-7, with 7 central nucleotides matching TRBD1. The sequenced sample was PBMCs, obtained before ibrutinib treatment. This clonotype originated in a human donor with chronic lymphocytic leukemia. The nucleotide sequence reads TGTGCCAGCAGCCCTGGGACAGAGAACTACGAGCAGTACTTC. Its protein product is CASSPGTENYEQYF. The reference TRBV9 and TRBJ2-7 proteins fill in what lies around the CDR3, so the full variable domain reads DSGVTQTPKHLITATGQRVTLRCSPRSGDLSVYWYQQSLDQGLQFLIQYYNGEERAKGNILERFSAQQFPDLHSELNLSSLELGDSALYFCASSPGTENYEQYFGPGTRLTVT.